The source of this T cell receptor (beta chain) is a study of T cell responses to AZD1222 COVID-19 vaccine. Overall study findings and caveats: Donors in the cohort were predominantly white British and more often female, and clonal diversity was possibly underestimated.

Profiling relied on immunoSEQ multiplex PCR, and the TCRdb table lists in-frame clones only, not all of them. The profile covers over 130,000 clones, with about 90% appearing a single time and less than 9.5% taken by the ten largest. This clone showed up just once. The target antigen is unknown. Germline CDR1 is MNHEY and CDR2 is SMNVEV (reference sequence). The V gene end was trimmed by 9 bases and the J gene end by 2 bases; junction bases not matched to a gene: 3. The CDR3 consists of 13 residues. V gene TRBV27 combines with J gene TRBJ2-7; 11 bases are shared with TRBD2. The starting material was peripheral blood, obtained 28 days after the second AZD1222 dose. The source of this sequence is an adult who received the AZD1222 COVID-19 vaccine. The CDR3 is CASRLAGTYEQYF. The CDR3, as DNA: TGTGCCAGTAGACTAGCGGGAACCTACGAGCAGTACTTC.